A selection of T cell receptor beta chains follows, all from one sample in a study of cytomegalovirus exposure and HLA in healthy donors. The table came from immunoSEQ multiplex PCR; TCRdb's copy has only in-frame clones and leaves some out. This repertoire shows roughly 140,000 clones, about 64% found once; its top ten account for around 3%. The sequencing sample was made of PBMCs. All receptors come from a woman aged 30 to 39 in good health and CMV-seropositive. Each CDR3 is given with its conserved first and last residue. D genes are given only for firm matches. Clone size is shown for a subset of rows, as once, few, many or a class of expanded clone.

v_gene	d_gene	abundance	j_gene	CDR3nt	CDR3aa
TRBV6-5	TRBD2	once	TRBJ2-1	TGTGCCAGCAAACTAGCGGGAGGGCCACAGTTCTTC	CASKLAGGPQFF
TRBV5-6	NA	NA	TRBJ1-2	TGTGCCAGCAGCTTGACAGGGTTTACAAGGGGTTCCTATGGCTACACCTTC	CASSLTGFTRGSYGYTF
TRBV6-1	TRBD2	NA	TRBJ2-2	TGTGCCACCCGGGGGGTCGGCACCGGGGAGCTGTTTTTT	CATRGVGTGELFF
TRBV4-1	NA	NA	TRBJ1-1	TGCGCCAGCAGCCAAGCAGGCTATAACACTGAAGCTTTCTTT	CASSQAGYNTEAFF
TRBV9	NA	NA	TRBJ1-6	TGTGCCAGCAGCCCAGTGGGCCGAGTCGATTCACCCCTCCACTTT	CASSPVGRVDSPLHF
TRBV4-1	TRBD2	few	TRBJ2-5	TGCGCCAGCAGTAGGACTAGCGGGAGTGGGGAGACCCAGTACTTC	CASSRTSGSGETQYF
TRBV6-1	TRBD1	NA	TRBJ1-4	TGTGCCAGCACCATTACCGGGACAGGGCGGGAAAAACTGTTTTTT	CASTITGTGREKLFF
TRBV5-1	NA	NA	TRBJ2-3	TGCGCCAGCAGCTTGTCTGGGGAGTCAGATACGCAGTATTTT	CASSLSGESDTQYF
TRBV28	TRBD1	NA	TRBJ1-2	TGTGCCAGCAGTTCCCGACCGATAACAGGGGGTGGGGTTGGCTACACCTTC	CASSSRPITGGGVGYTF
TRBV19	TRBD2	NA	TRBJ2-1	TGTGCCAGTAGTCCCCACGCGGGAGCGAATGAGCAGTTCTTC	CASSPHAGANEQFF
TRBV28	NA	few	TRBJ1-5	TGTGCCAGCAGTCCTATTAATCAGCCCCAGCATTTT	CASSPINQPQHF
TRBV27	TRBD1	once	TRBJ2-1	TGTGCCAGCAGTTTGCTTGGACAGGGAGGCAATGAGCAGTTCTTC	CASSLLGQGGNEQFF
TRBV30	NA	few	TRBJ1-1	TGTGCCTGGAGTGGACAGCCAAACACTGAAGCTTTCTTT	CAWSGQPNTEAFF
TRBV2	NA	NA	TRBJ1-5	TGTGCCAGCAGTGAACAGACGGTCGGGAATCCCCAGCATTTT	CASSEQTVGNPQHF
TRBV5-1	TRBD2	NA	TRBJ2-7	TGCGCCAGCAGCTCGGGACTAGCGGCGAACTACGAGCAGTACTTC	CASSSGLAANYEQYF
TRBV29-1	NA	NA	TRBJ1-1	TGCAGCGTTGGGAGACTAAGGGGGATGAACACTGAAGCTTTCTTT	CSVGRLRGMNTEAFF
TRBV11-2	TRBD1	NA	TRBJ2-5	TGTGCCAGCAGCTCCATATACAGGGGGCCAGAGACCCAGTACTTC	CASSSIYRGPETQYF
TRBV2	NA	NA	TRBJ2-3	TGTGCCAGCAGTGAAACGCGGGAGTATTTT	CASSETREYF
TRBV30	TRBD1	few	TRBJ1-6	TGTGCCTGGGCAGGACAGGGGAGTTCACCCCTCCACTTT	CAWAGQGSSPLHF
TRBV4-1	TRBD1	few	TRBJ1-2	TGCGCCAGCAGCCAGCTCCTTGGACAGGCACAATCTAACTATGGCTACACCTTC	CASSQLLGQAQSNYGYTF
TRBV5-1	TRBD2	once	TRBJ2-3	TGCGCCAGCAGCTCTAGCGGGAGCAGCACAGATACGCAGTATTTT	CASSSSGSSTDTQYF
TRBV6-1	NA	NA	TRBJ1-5	TGTGCCAGCAGTGGATTAGGGACATATAGCAATCAGCCCCAGCATTTT	CASSGLGTYSNQPQHF
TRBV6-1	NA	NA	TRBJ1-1	TGTGCCAGCAGTGCCAGGACACCTAAGGGGACTGAAGCTTTCTTT	CASSARTPKGTEAFF
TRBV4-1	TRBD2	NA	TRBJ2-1	TGCGCCAGCAGCCGAGGGACTAGCGGGAGGGCGGATGAGCAGTTCTTC	CASSRGTSGRADEQFF
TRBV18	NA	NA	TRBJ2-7	TGTGCCAGCTCACCATCAGTGGGCCGTTACGAGCAGTACTTC	CASSPSVGRYEQYF
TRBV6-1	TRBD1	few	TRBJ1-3	TGTGCCAGCAGTGATGGGGACAGCGGTGCGCCCATATATTTT	CASSDGDSGAPIYF
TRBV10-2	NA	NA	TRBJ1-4	TGCGCCAGCAGAAACTACTCCCATAATGAAAAACTGTTTTTT	CASRNYSHNEKLFF
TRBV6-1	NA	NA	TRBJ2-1	TGTGCCAGCAGTGAGCTACAGGGAGCCGGGGATGAGCAGTTCTTC	CASSELQGAGDEQFF
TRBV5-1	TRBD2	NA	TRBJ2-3	TGCGCCAGCAGCTTGTCGCGGGAGCCAGATACGCAGTATTTT	CASSLSREPDTQYF
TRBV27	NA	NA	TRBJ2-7	TGTGCCAGCAGTTGGAGAGGGGGCTACGAGCAGTACTTC	CASSWRGGYEQYF
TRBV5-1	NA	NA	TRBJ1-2	TGCGCCAGCAGCTTGGCTCCAGGAAGCAACTATGGCTACACCTTC	CASSLAPGSNYGYTF
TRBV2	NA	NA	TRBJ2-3	TGTGCCAGCAGTGACGCAGGCCTATTCACAGATACGCAGTATTTT	CASSDAGLFTDTQYF
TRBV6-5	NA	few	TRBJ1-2	TGTGCCACTGTCCCTGGCCAGGGCTATGGCTACACCTTC	CATVPGQGYGYTF
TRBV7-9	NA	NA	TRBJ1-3	TGTGCCAGCAGCTTAGATTTCGGGAAGTCGGGAAACACCATATATTTT	CASSLDFGKSGNTIYF
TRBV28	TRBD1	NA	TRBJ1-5	TGTGCCAGCAGGCCAGGGGGGACAGGGGGTCAGCCCCAGCATTTT	CASRPGGTGGQPQHF
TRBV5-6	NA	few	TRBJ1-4	TGTGCCAGCAGCTTATACGGTCAGGGCCCTAATGAAAAACTGTTTTTT	CASSLYGQGPNEKLFF
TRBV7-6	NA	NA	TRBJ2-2	TGTGCCAGCTCTGTGACTTCGAACACCGGGGAGCTGTTTTTT	CASSVTSNTGELFF
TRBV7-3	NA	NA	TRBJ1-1	TGTGCCAGCAGTCGACAGCAGAACACTGAAGCTTTCTTT	CASSRQQNTEAFF
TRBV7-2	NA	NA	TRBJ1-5	TGTGCCAGCAGCTTAGGCCCGGGGAGCAATCAGCCCCAGCATTTT	CASSLGPGSNQPQHF
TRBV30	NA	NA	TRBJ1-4	TGTGCCTGGAGCCTAGCGGGAGGGGGTTTTAATGAAAAACTGTTTTTT	CAWSLAGGGFNEKLFF
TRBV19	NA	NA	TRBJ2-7	TGTGCCAGTAGTCTCCCCTATCGCGAGCAGTACTTC	CASSLPYREQYF
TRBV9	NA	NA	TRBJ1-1	TGTGCCAGCAGCGTGGGCATTTGGGACACTGAAGCTTTCTTT	CASSVGIWDTEAFF
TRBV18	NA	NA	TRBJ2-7	TGTGCCAGCTCCCTTGACAGCAGCTCCTACGAGCAGTACTTC	CASSLDSSSYEQYF
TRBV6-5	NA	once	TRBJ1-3	TGTGCCAGCAGTTACAGCCAGGCCTCTGGAAACACCATATATTTT	CASSYSQASGNTIYF
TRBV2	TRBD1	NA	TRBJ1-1	TGTGCCAGCAGTGGGACAGGGAGAGGTACTGAAGCTTTCTTT	CASSGTGRGTEAFF
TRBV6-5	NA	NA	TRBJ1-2	TGTGCCAGCAGTCAACAGGGTTATGGCTACACCTTC	CASSQQGYGYTF
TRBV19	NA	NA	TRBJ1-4	TGTGCCAGTAGTGGGAACAGGGCGACACTGTTTTTT	CASSGNRATLFF
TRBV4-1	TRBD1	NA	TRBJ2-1	TGCGCCAGCAGCCAAGTCGGACAGGATTACAATGAGCAGTTCTTC	CASSQVGQDYNEQFF
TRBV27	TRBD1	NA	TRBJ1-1	TGTGCCAGCAGTTTAAACGGACAGGCCACTGAAGCTTTCTTT	CASSLNGQATEAFF
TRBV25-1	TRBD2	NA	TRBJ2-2	TGTGCCAGCAGTGGAGCGGGGAGAGCCGGGGAGCTGTTTTTT	CASSGAGRAGELFF
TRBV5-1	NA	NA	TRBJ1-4	TGCGCCAGCACCACTGGCGGTGAAAAACTGTTTTTT	CASTTGGEKLFF
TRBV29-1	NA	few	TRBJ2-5	TGCAGCGTTGATTTTTTCTCCGGTAGAGAGACCCAGTACTTC	CSVDFFSGRETQYF
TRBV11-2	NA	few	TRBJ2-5	TGTGCCAGCAGCTCCCCGGGGAAAGAGACCCAGTACTTC	CASSSPGKETQYF
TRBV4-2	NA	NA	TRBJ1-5	TGTGCCAGCAGCCCGGAGGCGGGAAATAGCAATCAGCCCCAGCATTTT	CASSPEAGNSNQPQHF
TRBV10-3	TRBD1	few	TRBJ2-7	TGTGCCATCAGTGAAGAGGGACAGGGGGCGAGGAACGAGCAGTACTTC	CAISEEGQGARNEQYF
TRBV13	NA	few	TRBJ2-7	TGTGCCAGCAGTCTCCGGACTGTAACCTACGAGCAGTACTTC	CASSLRTVTYEQYF
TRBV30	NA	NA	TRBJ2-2	TGTGCCTGGAATTTTTACCCGGACACCGGGGAGCTGTTTTTT	CAWNFYPDTGELFF
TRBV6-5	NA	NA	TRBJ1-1	TGTGCCAGCAGTTACTCGAAGACAGAAATGAACACTGAAGCTTTCTTT	CASSYSKTEMNTEAFF